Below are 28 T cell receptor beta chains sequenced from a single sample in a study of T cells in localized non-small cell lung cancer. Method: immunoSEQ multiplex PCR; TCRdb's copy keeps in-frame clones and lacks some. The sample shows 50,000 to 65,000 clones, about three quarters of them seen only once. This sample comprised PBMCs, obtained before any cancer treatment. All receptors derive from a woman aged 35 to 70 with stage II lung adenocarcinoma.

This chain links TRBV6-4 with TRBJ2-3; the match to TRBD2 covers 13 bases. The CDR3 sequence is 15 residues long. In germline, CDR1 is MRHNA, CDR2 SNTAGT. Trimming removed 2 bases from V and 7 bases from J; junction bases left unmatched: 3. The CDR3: CASSDTSGGANTQYF. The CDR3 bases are TGTGCCAGCAGTGACACTAGCGGGGGGGCCAATACGCAGTATTTT.

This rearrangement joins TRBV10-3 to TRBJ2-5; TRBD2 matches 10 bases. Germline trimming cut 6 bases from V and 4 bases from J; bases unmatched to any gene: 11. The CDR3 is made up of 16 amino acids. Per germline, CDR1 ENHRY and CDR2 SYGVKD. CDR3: CAISEPSGGAGETQYF. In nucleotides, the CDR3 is TGTGCCATCAGCGAGCCCAGCGGGGGGGCCGGAGAGACCCAGTACTTC.

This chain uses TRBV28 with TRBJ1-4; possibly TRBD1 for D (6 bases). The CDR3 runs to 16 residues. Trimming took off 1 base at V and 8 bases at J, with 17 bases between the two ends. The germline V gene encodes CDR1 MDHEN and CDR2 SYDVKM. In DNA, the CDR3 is TGTGCCAGCAGTTTATATCCTAGGAGGGGGGTCGAAAAACTGTTTTTT. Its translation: CASSLYPRRGVEKLFF.

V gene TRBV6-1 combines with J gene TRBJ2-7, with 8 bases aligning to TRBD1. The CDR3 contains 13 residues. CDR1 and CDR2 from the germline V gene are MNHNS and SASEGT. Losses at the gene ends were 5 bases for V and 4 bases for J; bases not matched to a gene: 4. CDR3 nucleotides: TGTGCCAGCAGTCAGGGGGCGGATTACGAGCAGTACTTC. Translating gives CASSQGADYEQYF.

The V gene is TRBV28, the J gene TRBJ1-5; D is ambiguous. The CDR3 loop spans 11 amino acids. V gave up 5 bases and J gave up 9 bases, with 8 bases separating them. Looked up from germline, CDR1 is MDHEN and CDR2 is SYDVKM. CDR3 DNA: TGTGCCAGCAGTACAGCCCGGCCCCAGCATTTT. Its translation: CASSTARPQHF.

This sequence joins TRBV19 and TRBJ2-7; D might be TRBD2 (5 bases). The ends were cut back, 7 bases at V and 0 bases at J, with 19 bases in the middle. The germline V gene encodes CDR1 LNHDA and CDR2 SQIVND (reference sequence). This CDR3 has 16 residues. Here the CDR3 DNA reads TGTGCCAGTAAAAGGGATGTGATGGGGAGCTCCTACGAGCAGTACTTC. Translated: CASKRDVMGSSYEQYF.

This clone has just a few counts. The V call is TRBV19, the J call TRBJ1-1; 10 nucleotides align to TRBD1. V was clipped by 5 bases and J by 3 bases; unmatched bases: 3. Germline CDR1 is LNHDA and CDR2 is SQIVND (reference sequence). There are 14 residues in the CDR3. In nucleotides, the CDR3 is TGTGCCAGTAGTTTCGGACAGGGGGACACTGAAGCTTTCTTT. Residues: CASSFGQGDTEAFF.

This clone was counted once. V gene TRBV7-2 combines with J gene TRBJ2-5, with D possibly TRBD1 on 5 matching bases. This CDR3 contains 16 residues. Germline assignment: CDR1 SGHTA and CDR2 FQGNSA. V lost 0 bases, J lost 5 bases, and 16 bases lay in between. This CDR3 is CASSLARYLKGETQYF. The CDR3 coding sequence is TGTGCCAGCAGCTTAGCGCGGTATTTAAAGGGGGAGACCCAGTACTTC.

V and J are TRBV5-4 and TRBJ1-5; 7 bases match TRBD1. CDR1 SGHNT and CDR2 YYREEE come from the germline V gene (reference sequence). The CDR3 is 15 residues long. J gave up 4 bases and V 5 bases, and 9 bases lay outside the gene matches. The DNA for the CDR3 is TGTGCCAGCAGTTTCGGGACAGCCCCAAATCAGCCCCAGCATTTT. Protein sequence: CASSFGTAPNQPQHF.

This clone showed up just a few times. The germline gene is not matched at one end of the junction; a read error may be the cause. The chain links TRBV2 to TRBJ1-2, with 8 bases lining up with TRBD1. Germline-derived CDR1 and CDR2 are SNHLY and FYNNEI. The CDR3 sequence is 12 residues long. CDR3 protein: CASSEDRGGYTF. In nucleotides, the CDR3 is TGTGCCAGCAGCGAAGACAGGGGTGGCTACACCTTC.

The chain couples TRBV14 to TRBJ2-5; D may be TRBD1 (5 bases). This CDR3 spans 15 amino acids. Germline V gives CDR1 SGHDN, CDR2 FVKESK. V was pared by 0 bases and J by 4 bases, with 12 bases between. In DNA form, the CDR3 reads TGTGCCAGCAGCCAAGAACCGTTTGGGGCAGAGACCCAGTACTTC. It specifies CASSQEPFGAETQYF.

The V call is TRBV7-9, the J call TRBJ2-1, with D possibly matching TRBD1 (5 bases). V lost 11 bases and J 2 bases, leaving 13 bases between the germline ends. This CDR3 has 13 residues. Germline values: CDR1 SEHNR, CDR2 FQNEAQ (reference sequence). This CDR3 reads CAAQGDTYNEQFF. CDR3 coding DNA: TGTGCCGCCCAAGGGGATACCTACAATGAGCAGTTCTTC.

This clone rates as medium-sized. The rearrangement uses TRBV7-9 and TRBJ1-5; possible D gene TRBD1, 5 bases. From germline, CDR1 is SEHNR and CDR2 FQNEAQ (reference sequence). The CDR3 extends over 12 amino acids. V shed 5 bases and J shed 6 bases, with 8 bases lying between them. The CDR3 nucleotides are TGTGCCAGCAGCATTGACAGTCAGCCCCAGCATTTT. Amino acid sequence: CASSIDSQPQHF.

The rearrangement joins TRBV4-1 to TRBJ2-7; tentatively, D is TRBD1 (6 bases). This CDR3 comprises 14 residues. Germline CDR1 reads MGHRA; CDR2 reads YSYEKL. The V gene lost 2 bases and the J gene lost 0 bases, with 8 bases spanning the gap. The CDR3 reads CASSQQDSSYEQYF. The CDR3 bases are TGCGCCAGCAGCCAACAGGACAGCTCCTACGAGCAGTACTTC.

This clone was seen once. Here the CDR3 reads CASSPDRTSGNTIYF. For the CDR3, the DNA is TGTGCCAGCTCTCCCGACAGGACCTCTGGAAACACCATATATTTT. The chain recombines TRBV18 with TRBJ1-3, with a weak D call TRBD1 (6 bases). From germline, CDR1 is KGHSH and CDR2 LQKENI. Trimming left V 6 bases short and J 0 bases short, with 12 bases between. The CDR3 is 15 residues long. Full variable domain (missing parts from reference TRBV18 and TRBJ1-3): NAGVMQNPRHLVRRRGQEARLRCSPMKGHSHVYWYRQLPEEGLKFMVYLQKENIIDESGMPKERFSAEFPKEGPSILRIQQVVRGDSAAYFCASSPDRTSGNTIYFGEGSWLTVV.

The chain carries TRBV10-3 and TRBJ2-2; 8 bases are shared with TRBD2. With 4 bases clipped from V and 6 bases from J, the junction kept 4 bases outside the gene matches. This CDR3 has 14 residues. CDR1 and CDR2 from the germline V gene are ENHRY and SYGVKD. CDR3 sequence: CAISASGPPGELFF. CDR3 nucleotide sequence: TGTGCCATCAGTGCTAGCGGGCCCCCCGGGGAGCTGTTTTTT.

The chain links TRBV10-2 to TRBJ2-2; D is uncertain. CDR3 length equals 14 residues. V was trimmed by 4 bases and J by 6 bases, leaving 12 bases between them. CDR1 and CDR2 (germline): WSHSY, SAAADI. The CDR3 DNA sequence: TGCGCCAGCAGTGCCTCTGTTATGGCCGGGGAGCTGTTTTTT. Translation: CASSASVMAGELFF.

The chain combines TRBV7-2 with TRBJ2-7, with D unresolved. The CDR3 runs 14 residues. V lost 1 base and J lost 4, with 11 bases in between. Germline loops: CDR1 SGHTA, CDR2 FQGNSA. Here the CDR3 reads CASSLGASSYEQYF. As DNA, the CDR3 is TGTGCCAGCAGCTTAGGTGCAAGCTCTTACGAGCAGTACTTC.

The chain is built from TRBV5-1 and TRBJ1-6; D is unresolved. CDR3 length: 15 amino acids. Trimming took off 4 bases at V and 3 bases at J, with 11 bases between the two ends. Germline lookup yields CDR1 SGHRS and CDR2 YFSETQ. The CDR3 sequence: CASSPRRDYNSPLHF. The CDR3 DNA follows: TGCGCCAGCAGCCCTAGGAGGGACTATAATTCACCCCTCCACTTT. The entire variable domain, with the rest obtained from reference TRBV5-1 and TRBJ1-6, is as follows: KAGVTQTPRYLIKTRGQQVTLSCSPISGHRSVSWYQQTPGQGLQFLFEYFSETQRNKGNFPGRFSGRQFSNSRSEMNVSTLELGDSALYLCASSPRRDYNSPLHFGNGTRLTVT.

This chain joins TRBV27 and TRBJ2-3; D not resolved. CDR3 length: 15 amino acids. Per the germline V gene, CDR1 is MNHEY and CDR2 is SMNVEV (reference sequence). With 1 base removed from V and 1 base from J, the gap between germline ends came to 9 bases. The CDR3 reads CASSLYPTRTDTQYF. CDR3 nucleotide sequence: TGTGCCAGCAGTTTATATCCCACCCGCACAGATACGCAGTATTTT.

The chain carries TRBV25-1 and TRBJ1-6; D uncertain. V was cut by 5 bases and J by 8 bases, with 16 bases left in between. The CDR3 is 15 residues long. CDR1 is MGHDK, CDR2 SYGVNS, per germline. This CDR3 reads CASSRSGPGDSPLHF. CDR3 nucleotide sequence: TGTGCCAGCAGTAGATCCGGGCCAGGAGATTCACCCCTCCACTTT.

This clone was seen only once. DNA for the CDR3: TGTGCCAGCAGTTCGCAGGGTCTTGGATTCCAAGAGACCCAGTACTTC. It translates to CASSSQGLGFQETQYF. The V gene is TRBV6-5, the J gene TRBJ2-5; D perhaps matches TRBD1 (5 bases). The V end was cut by 4 bases, the J end by 1 base, with 16 bases between. This CDR3 has 16 residues. The V gene's germline CDR1 is MNHEY and CDR2 SVGAGI.

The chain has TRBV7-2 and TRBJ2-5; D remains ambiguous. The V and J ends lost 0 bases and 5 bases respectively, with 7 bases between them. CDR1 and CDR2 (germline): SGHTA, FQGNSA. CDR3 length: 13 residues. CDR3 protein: CASSLAGLETQYF. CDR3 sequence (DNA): TGTGCCAGCAGCTTAGCCGGGCTGGAGACCCAGTACTTC.

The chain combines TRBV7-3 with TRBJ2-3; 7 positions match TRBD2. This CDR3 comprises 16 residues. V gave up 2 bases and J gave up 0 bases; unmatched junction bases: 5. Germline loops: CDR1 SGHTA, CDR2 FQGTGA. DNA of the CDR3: TGTGCCAGCAGCTTACCGCGAGCGGGAAGCACAGATACGCAGTATTTT. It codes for CASSLPRAGSTDTQYF.

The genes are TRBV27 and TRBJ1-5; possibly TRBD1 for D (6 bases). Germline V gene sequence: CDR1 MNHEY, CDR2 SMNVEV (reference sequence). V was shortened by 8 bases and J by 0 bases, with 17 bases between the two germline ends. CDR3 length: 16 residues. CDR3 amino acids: CASAARGSPSNQPQHF. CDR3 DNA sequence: TGTGCCAGCGCAGCGAGGGGGAGCCCTAGCAATCAGCCCCAGCATTTT.

The CDR3 protein is CASSRDSPYEQYF. CDR3 coding DNA: TGTGCCAGCAGCCGGGACAGTCCCTACGAGCAGTACTTC. V is TRBV7-6 and J is TRBJ2-7; 7 bases are a match to TRBD1. Germline V gene lookup returns CDR1 SGHVS and CDR2 FNYEAQ. V lost 5 bases to trimming and J lost 2 bases; unmatched junction nucleotides: 3. The CDR3 loop spans 13 amino acids.

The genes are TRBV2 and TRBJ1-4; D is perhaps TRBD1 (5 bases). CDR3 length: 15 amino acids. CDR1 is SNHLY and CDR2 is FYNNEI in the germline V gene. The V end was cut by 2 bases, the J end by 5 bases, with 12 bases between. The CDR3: CASSELGVANEKLFF. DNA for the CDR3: TGTGCCAGCAGTGAATTGGGGGTCGCCAATGAAAAACTGTTTTTT. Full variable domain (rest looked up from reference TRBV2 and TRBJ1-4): EPEVTQTPSHQVTQMGQEVILRCVPISNHLYFYWYRQILGQKVEFLVSFYNNEISEKSEIFDDQFSVERPDGSNFTLKIRSTKLEDSAMYFCASSELGVANEKLFFGSGTQLSVL.

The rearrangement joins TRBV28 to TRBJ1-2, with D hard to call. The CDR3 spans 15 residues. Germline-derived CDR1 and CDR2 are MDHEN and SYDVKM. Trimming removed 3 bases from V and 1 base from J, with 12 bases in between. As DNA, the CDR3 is TGTGCCAGCAGTTTGGTCCTCTCCCATAACTATGGCTACACCTTC. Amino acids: CASSLVLSHNYGYTF.